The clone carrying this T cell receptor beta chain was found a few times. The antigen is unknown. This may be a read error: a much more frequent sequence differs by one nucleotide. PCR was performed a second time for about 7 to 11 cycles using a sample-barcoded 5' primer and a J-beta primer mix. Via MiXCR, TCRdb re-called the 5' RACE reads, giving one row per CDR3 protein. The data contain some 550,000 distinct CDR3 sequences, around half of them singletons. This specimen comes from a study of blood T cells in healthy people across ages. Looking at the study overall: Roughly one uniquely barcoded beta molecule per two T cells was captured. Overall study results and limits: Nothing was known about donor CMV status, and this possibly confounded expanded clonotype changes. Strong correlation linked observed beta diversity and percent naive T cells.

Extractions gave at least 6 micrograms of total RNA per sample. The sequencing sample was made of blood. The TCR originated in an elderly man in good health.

In DNA, the CDR3 is TGTGCCAGCAGTTACGCTAAGGTCAGGGACACTGAAGCTTTCTTT. This translates into CASSYAKVRDTEAFF. The genes are TRBV6-6 and TRBJ1-1; weak D call: TRBD1 (5 bases). The V end lost 2 bases, the J end lost 3 bases, and 13 bases lay between the germline ends. The CDR3 totals 15 residues. Germline V gene lookup returns CDR1 MNHNY and CDR2 SVGAGI (reference sequence).